The T cell receptor (beta chain) described here comes from a study of neurological immune-mediated disorders. This clonotype was counted at least ten times. Its matching antigen is unknown. V lost 0 bases to trimming and J lost 10 bases; unmatched junction nucleotides: 6. CDR1 and CDR2 (germline): LNHNV, YYDKDF (reference sequence). The CDR3 is 16 residues long. General study points: The multiple sclerosis repertoire cluster was not associated with any clinical or MRI feature, with the authors stating that larger cohorts are needed. In HTLV-1-associated myelopathy, TCR clonal expansion was greatest, and in multiple sclerosis it was least, below healthy controls. Across subjects, no CDR3 amino acid sequence appeared in expanded clones of more than one subject, a finding that suggested private repertoires in all groups.

Using its own MiXCR run on the 5' RACE reads, TCRdb lists one record per CDR3 protein. The data show 69,000 or so distinct CDR3 sequences, approximately 4.6% seen once. The source of this sequence is a woman in her 70s with multiple sclerosis. The specimen sequenced was PBMCs. This chain connects TRBV15 to TRBJ2-1, with 13 bases matching TRBD2. CDR3 protein: CATSREGLAGVGEQFF. CDR3 in DNA: TGTGCCACCAGCAGAGAAGGACTAGCGGGAGTGGGGGAGCAGTTCTTC.